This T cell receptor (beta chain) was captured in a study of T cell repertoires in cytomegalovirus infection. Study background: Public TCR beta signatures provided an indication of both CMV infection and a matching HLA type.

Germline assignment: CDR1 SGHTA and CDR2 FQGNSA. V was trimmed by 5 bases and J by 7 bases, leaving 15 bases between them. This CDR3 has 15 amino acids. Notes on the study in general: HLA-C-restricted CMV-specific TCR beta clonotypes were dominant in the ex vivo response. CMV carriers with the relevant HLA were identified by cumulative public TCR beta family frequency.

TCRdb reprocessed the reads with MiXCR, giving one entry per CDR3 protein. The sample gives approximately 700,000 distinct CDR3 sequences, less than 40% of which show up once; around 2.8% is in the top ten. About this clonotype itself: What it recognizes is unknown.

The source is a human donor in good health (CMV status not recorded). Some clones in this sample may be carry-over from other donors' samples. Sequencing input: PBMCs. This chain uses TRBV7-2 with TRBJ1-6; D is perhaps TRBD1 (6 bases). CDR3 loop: CASSLAGVINSPLHF. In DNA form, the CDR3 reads TGTGCCAGCAGCCTGGCAGGGGTGATAAATTCACCCCTCCACTTT.